This is a list of T cell receptor beta chains from one sample in a study of blood T cell repertoires in COVID-19. TCRdb keeps only in-frame clones here, not all; method: immunoSEQ multiplex PCR. The sample includes tens of thousands of clones, about 90% seen only once; the top ten take around 2.8%. Sequencing used peripheral blood. The receptors were sampled from a man over 45 with COVID-19, enrolled during active disease. CDR3s include the opening cysteine and the closing phenylalanine or tryptophan. Fields, in order: V gene, J gene, D gene, CDR3 protein, CDR3 DNA. A D gene is named only where the DNA matches it firmly.

v_call: TRBV2
j_call: TRBJ1-3
d_call: -
cdr3_aa: CASGLGVYGNTIYF
cdr3_nt: TGTGCCAGTGGGTTGGGAGTCTATGGAAACACCATATATTTT

v_call: TRBV6-5
j_call: TRBJ2-1
d_call: TRBD1
cdr3_aa: CASSFPGTGVNEQFF
cdr3_nt: TGTGCCAGCAGCTTCCCAGGGACAGGGGTCAATGAGCAGTTCTTC

v_call: TRBV9
j_call: TRBJ2-7
d_call: TRBD2
cdr3_aa: CASSVVAGDYEQYF
cdr3_nt: TGTGCCAGCAGCGTAGTGGCGGGGGATTACGAGCAGTACTTC

v_call: TRBV19
j_call: TRBJ1-1
d_call: -
cdr3_aa: CASNTGVNTEAFF
cdr3_nt: TGTGCCAGCAACACGGGGGTTAACACTGAAGCTTTCTTT

v_call: TRBV4-3
j_call: TRBJ1-1
d_call: -
cdr3_aa: CASSQDSGDTEAFF
cdr3_nt: TGCGCCAGCAGCCAAGATTCGGGGGACACTGAAGCTTTCTTT

v_call: TRBV18
j_call: TRBJ2-3
d_call: TRBD1
cdr3_aa: CASSTRQGGSTDTQYF
cdr3_nt: TGTGCCAGCTCAACCCGACAGGGGGGAAGCACAGATACGCAGTATTTT

v_call: TRBV24-1
j_call: TRBJ2-1
d_call: TRBD2
cdr3_aa: CATSDSTRGGNEQFF
cdr3_nt: TGTGCCACCAGTGATTCTACGCGGGGGGGCAATGAGCAGTTCTTC

v_call: TRBV7-9
j_call: TRBJ1-1
d_call: -
cdr3_aa: CASRDSKNTEAFF
cdr3_nt: TGTGCCAGCAGAGACTCAAAGAACACTGAAGCTTTCTTT

v_call: TRBV6-2/TRBV6-3
j_call: TRBJ1-2
d_call: TRBD1
cdr3_aa: CASSYETGAYGYTF
cdr3_nt: TGTGCCAGCAGTTACGAGACAGGGGCTTATGGCTACACCTTC

v_call: TRBV12-3/TRBV12-4
j_call: TRBJ1-2
d_call: -
cdr3_aa: CASSLGPGGYTF
cdr3_nt: TGTGCCAGCAGTTTAGGACCGGGGGGCTACACCTTC

v_call: TRBV28
j_call: TRBJ1-1
d_call: -
cdr3_aa: CASSLYGRPTQNTEAFF
cdr3_nt: TGTGCCAGCAGTTTATATGGGAGACCTACCCAAAACACTGAAGCTTTCTTT

v_call: TRBV19
j_call: TRBJ1-5
d_call: -
cdr3_aa: CASSIGRSNQPQHF
cdr3_nt: TGTGCCAGTAGTATAGGGCGGAGCAATCAGCCCCAGCATTTT

v_call: TRBV2
j_call: TRBJ2-1
d_call: TRBD2
cdr3_aa: CASQRGNEQFF
cdr3_nt: TGTGCCAGCCAGCGGGGGAATGAGCAGTTCTTC

v_call: TRBV29-1
j_call: TRBJ1-1
d_call: -
cdr3_aa: CSVEGQANTEAFF
cdr3_nt: TGCAGCGTTGAAGGACAGGCGAACACTGAAGCTTTCTTT

v_call: TRBV6-2/TRBV6-3
j_call: TRBJ1-1
d_call: -
cdr3_aa: CASSPNINRDLTGTTEAFF
cdr3_nt: TGTGCCAGCAGCCCAAATATAAACCGGGACCTCACAGGGACCACTGAAGCTTTCTTT

v_call: TRBV2
j_call: TRBJ1-1
d_call: -
cdr3_aa: CASCRGMNTEAFF
cdr3_nt: TGTGCCAGCTGTAGGGGAATGAACACTGAAGCTTTCTTT

v_call: TRBV4-1
j_call: TRBJ2-5
d_call: TRBD2
cdr3_aa: CASSLAAGLAQETQYF
cdr3_nt: TGCGCCAGCAGCCTCGCCGCAGGACTAGCCCAAGAGACCCAGTACTTC

v_call: TRBV7-5
j_call: TRBJ1-1
d_call: -
cdr3_aa: CARSFPRGLTARNTEAFF
cdr3_nt: TGTGCCAGAAGCTTCCCTAGGGGTTTGACGGCAAGGAACACTGAAGCTTTCTTT

v_call: TRBV27
j_call: TRBJ1-1
d_call: TRBD1
cdr3_aa: CASRTGQLNTEAFF
cdr3_nt: TGTGCCAGCAGAACGGGACAGTTGAACACTGAAGCTTTCTTT

v_call: TRBV9
j_call: TRBJ1-5
d_call: -
cdr3_aa: CASSAGTNNQPQHF
cdr3_nt: TGTGCCAGCAGCGCCGGGACAAACAATCAGCCCCAGCATTTT

v_call: TRBV12-3/TRBV12-4
j_call: TRBJ1-2
d_call: -
cdr3_aa: CASSSRQVYGYTF
cdr3_nt: TGTGCCAGCAGTTCCCGACAGGTCTATGGCTACACCTTC

v_call: TRBV10-3
j_call: TRBJ2-1
d_call: TRBD1
cdr3_aa: CAISDPGTGGSEQFF
cdr3_nt: TGTGCCATCAGTGACCCCGGGACAGGGGGGAGTGAGCAGTTCTTC

v_call: TRBV30
j_call: TRBJ1-5
d_call: -
cdr3_aa: CAWSRRDNQPQHF
cdr3_nt: TGTGCCTGGAGCAGACGGGATAATCAGCCCCAGCATTTT

v_call: TRBV4-1
j_call: TRBJ1-5
d_call: TRBD1
cdr3_aa: CASSLPGQGNQPQHF
cdr3_nt: TGCGCCAGCAGCCTCCCGGGACAGGGCAATCAGCCCCAGCATTTT

v_call: TRBV3-1/TRBV3-2
j_call: TRBJ2-5
d_call: -
cdr3_aa: CASSPGDGTLKETQYF
cdr3_nt: TGTGCCAGCAGCCCGGGGGATGGGACCCTCAAGGAGACCCAGTACTTC

v_call: TRBV9
j_call: TRBJ2-7
d_call: TRBD1
cdr3_aa: CASSVAGTGKYEQYF
cdr3_nt: TGTGCCAGCAGCGTGGCAGGGACAGGGAAGTACGAGCAGTACTTC